The entry below describes one TCR beta chain. Its matching antigen is unknown. The CDR3 extends over 15 amino acids. With 5 bases removed from V and 3 bases from J, the gap between germline ends came to 13 bases. The germline V gene encodes CDR1 KGHDR and CDR2 SFDVKD. The data were obtained in a study of vaccination and CD4 T cells after COVID-19. Study context: Two Hispanic individuals were among six male and four female convalescent patients. Sampling that followed vaccination took place a median around 71 days after dose two, within a range of 14 to 241.

Sequenced with the Oncomine TCR Beta short-read assay was DNA taken from cultured CD4+ T cells. TCRdb re-called the PCR reads through MiXCR, storing one row per CDR3 protein. This table has around 7,000 distinct CDR3 sequences, over 65% appearing once. The treatment was: roughly 10-day PBMC culture with coronavirus spike peptide pools or control peptides (ViraFEST assay). The clonotype was recovered from a human donor who had recovered from COVID-19. Sequences were obtained from CD4+ T cells from blood, cultured in vitro. The chain employs TRBV24-1 and TRBJ1-3; D not certain. The CDR3 here is CATSAPEDGGNTIYF. CDR3 DNA sequence: TGTGCCACCAGTGCTCCCGAGGATGGTGGAAACACCATATATTTT.